The 23 T cell receptor beta chains in this list originate from one sample, sequenced in a study of cytomegalovirus exposure and HLA in healthy donors. PCR used 60 Vbeta primers and 13 Jbeta primers. Assay used: immunoSEQ multiplex PCR; TCRdb lists only in-frame clones, some missing. The sample has 100,000 to 150,000 clones; 70% to 80% are singletons. The specimen sequenced was PBMCs. These receptors came from a woman aged 50 to 60 in good health and CMV-seronegative.

About this clone: The same CDR3 can be traced to other DNA sequences in this sample. V usage is TRBV7-2 and J usage is TRBJ1-1; 7 nucleotides line up with TRBD1. The junction had 2 bases not matched to a gene; V was cut back by 3 bases and J by 1 base. This CDR3 is 14 amino acids long. Germline-derived CDR1 and CDR2 are SGHTA and FQGNSA. CDR3 region: CASSLRTGNTEAFF. The DNA for the CDR3 is TGTGCCAGCAGCTTGAGGACAGGGAACACTGAAGCTTTCTTT. The full variable domain, with the rest looked up from reference TRBV7-2 and TRBJ1-1, is GAGVSQSPSNKVTEKGKDVELRCDPISGHTALYWYRQSLGQGLEFLIYFQGNSAPDKSGLPSDRFSAERTGGSVSTLTIQRTQQEDSAVYLCASSLRTGNTEAFFGQGTRLTVV.

The rearrangement links TRBV28 to TRBJ1-2, with a possible D match to TRBD1 (5 bases). The V end was cut by 3 bases, the J end by 0 bases, with 17 bases between. The CDR3 extends over 17 amino acids. Per germline, CDR1 MDHEN and CDR2 SYDVKM. CDR3 in DNA: TGTGCCAGCAGTTTGGGGGGAAAAAGGGGTTCTAACTATGGCTACACCTTC. It codes for CASSLGGKRGSNYGYTF.

The chain carries TRBV9 and TRBJ2-5, with 13 positions matching TRBD2. The CDR3 loop spans 17 amino acids. V shed 4 bases, J shed 2 bases, and the junction held 8 bases outside the gene matches. Looked up from germline, CDR1 is SGDLS and CDR2 is YYNGEE. As DNA, the CDR3 is TGTGCCAGCAGCCCCATTCCGGGACTAGCGGGGCAAGAGACCCAGTACTTC. Translating it yields CASSPIPGLAGQETQYF. Together with reference TRBV9 and TRBJ2-5, the CDR3 gives the full variable domain: DSGVTQTPKHLITATGQRVTLRCSPRSGDLSVYWYQQSLDQGLQFLIQYYNGEERAKGNILERFSAQQFPDLHSELNLSSLELGDSALYFCASSPIPGLAGQETQYFGPGTRLLVL.

V is TRBV28 and J is TRBJ1-1, with TRBD1 as a possible D gene (5 bases). Germline V lookup: CDR1 MDHEN, CDR2 SYDVKM. V lost 6 bases and J 11 bases, leaving 10 bases between the germline ends. The CDR3 loop spans 10 amino acids. CDR3 loop: CASSRGGAFF. CDR3 bases: TGTGCCAGCAGCCGCGGGGGGGCTTTCTTT. The complete variable domain, with remaining parts taken from reference TRBV28 and TRBJ1-1, reads DVKVTQSSRYLVKRTGEKVFLECVQDMDHENMFWYRQDPGLGLRLIYFSYDVKMKEKGDIPEGYSVSREKKERFSLILESASTNQTSMYLCASSRGGAFFGQGTRLTVV.

The rearrangement uses TRBV18 and TRBJ2-7; 7 bases match TRBD2. The CDR3 totals 13 residues. The germline V gene has CDR1 KGHSH and CDR2 LQKENI. The trim removed 1 base at V and 5 bases at J, leaving 2 bases unmatched. CDR3 DNA: TGTGCCAGCTCACCACGGGGGGGGGACGAGCAGTACGTC. Translated: CASSPRGGDEQYV.

The V and J genes are TRBV2 and TRBJ2-7; D perhaps matches TRBD1 (5 bases). This CDR3 contains 14 residues. Germline CDR1 SNHLY, CDR2 FYNNEI. Trimming stripped 2 bases from V and 4 bases from J, with 12 bases between. This CDR3 reads CASSEPRARYEQYV. The CDR3 DNA sequence: TGTGCCAGCAGTGAACCCAGGGCTAGATACGAGCAGTACGTC.

V is TRBV27 and J is TRBJ1-1, with TRBD1 matching 7 bases. V lost 6 bases, J lost 2 bases, and 9 bases stayed unmatched. The germline V gene has CDR1 MNHEY and CDR2 SMNVEV (reference sequence). This CDR3 contains 15 residues. The CDR3 DNA sequence: TGTGCCAGCAGGCTCCTAGGGGGCTACAACACTGAAGCTTTCTTT. Its translation: CASRLLGGYNTEAFF.

The chain combines TRBV4-3 with TRBJ2-5, with 10 bases aligning to TRBD2. The CDR3 has 16 amino acids. After removal of 1 base from V and 5 bases from J, the junction contained 7 bases not matched to a gene. Germline V lookup: CDR1 LGHNA, CDR2 YSLEER. DNA for the CDR3: TGCGCCAGCAGCCAAGGAGCTAGCGGGAGTGTGGAGACCCAGTACTTC. This codes for CASSQGASGSVETQYF.

The CDR3 is CASSRGQGWGHTF. DNA for the CDR3: TGTGCCAGCAGCCGAGGACAGGGTTGGGGGCACACCTTC. The rearrangement joins TRBV27 to TRBJ1-2; 8 bases align to TRBD1. Germline-derived CDR1 and CDR2 are MNHEY and SMNVEV (reference sequence). The CDR3 loop spans 13 amino acids. V shed 6 bases, J shed 12 bases, and the junction held 12 bases outside the gene matches.

The chain carries TRBV11-2 and TRBJ2-7; TRBD2 matches at 8 bases. Germline CDR1 and CDR2: SGHAT and FQNNGV. V lost 0 bases to trimming and J lost 0 bases; unmatched junction nucleotides: 4. The CDR3 totals 16 residues. The CDR3 bases are TGTGCCAGCAGCTTAGATGGGGGACTAGTCTCCTACGAGCAGTACTTC. This translates into CASSLDGGLVSYEQYF.

The chain recombines TRBV5-1 with TRBJ2-7; D is possibly TRBD2 (6 bases). Trimming left V 0 bases short and J 3 bases short, with 13 bases between. This CDR3 is 15 amino acids long. The germline V gene encodes CDR1 SGHRS and CDR2 YFSETQ. The CDR3 nucleotides are TGCGCCAGCAGCTTGGAGTTGGGGGGTAACTACGAGCAGTACGTC. Residues: CASSLELGGNYEQYV.

This clone has a single count. The J gene is TRBJ2-1, the V gene TRBV5-4; D call uncertain. With 4 bases removed from V and 5 bases from J, the gap between germline ends came to 13 bases. Germline V lookup: CDR1 SGHNT, CDR2 YYREEE (reference sequence). This CDR3 contains 14 residues. The CDR3 DNA reads as TGTGCCAGCAGCCGAGGTCGCGCCAACAATGAGCAGTTCTTC. Protein sequence: CASSRGRANNEQFF.

This chain links TRBV10-2 with TRBJ2-7; TRBD2 agrees at 11 bases. Germline V gene sequence: CDR1 WSHSY, CDR2 SAAADI. The CDR3 spans 18 residues. Trimming cost V 6 bases and J 2 bases; bases outside gene matches: 15. CDR3 bases: TGCGCCAGCAGCGCCCTGGGACTAGCGGCAGAAGGGGCCTACGAGCAGTACGTC. Protein product: CASSALGLAAEGAYEQYV.

The chain recombines TRBV28 with TRBJ1-3, with D possibly matching TRBD1 (5 bases). The CDR3 totals 13 residues. Germline V CDR1 and CDR2: MDHEN, SYDVKM. Trimming took off 7 bases at V and 0 bases at J, with 7 bases between the two ends. The CDR3 sequence: CASTQGSGNTIYF. In nucleotides, the CDR3 is TGTGCCAGCACCCAGGGCTCTGGAAACACCATATATTTT.

This clone was recorded once. The gene calls are TRBV5-4 and TRBJ2-3; no firm D call. Between the trimmed V and J ends, which lost 5 bases and 0 bases, there was a span of 13 bases. Germline V gene sequence: CDR1 SGHNT, CDR2 YYREEE (reference sequence). This CDR3 is built from 15 residues. The CDR3 DNA reads TGTGCCAGCAGAACTGAGGCTGCTAGCACAGATACGCAGTATTTT. Encoded protein: CASRTEAASTDTQYF.

V gene TRBV4-3 combines with J gene TRBJ2-1; a weak D match, TRBD1 (5 bases). Germline CDR1 LGHNA, CDR2 YSLEER. The CDR3 consists of 16 residues. The germline V and J ends were trimmed by 0 bases and 4 bases, with 13 bases remaining between them. The CDR3 here is CASSQEGLGEYNEQFF. Written as DNA, the CDR3 is TGCGCCAGCAGCCAAGAAGGGCTAGGGGAATACAATGAGCAGTTCTTC.

The chain uses TRBV6-1 and TRBJ1-1; D unresolved. Germline V gene lookup returns CDR1 MNHNS and CDR2 SASEGT. CDR3 size: 14 residues. Trimming took off 2 bases at V and 6 bases at J, with 13 bases between the two ends. The CDR3 reads CASSESLYVAEAFF. CDR3 DNA: TGTGCCAGCAGTGAATCCCTATATGTGGCTGAAGCTTTCTTT.

This rearrangement joins TRBV10-3 to TRBJ2-1; 8 bases agree with TRBD2. V lost 4 bases and J lost 1; bases outside the gene matches: 3. The germline V gene has CDR1 ENHRY and CDR2 SYGVKD. This CDR3 is built from 15 residues. In DNA, the CDR3 is TGTGCCATCAGTGGTTCTAGCGGGTCCTACAATGAGCAGTTCTTC. It yields the protein CAISGSSGSYNEQFF.

The CDR3 DNA reads as TGTGCCAGCAGTTTCAGAAAGGGACAGGGCTCCTACAATGAGCAGTTCTTC. This gives the protein CASSFRKGQGSYNEQFF. V and J are TRBV28 and TRBJ2-1, with 9 nucleotides matching TRBD1. V lost 3 bases and J lost 0; bases outside the gene matches: 6. Germline-derived CDR1 and CDR2 are MDHEN and SYDVKM. The CDR3 spans 17 residues.

The chain is built from TRBV30 and TRBJ2-1; the match to TRBD2 covers 11 bases. V gave up 7 bases and J gave up 3 bases; unmatched junction bases: 5. The CDR3 totals 14 residues. Germline V gene lookup returns CDR1 GTSNPN and CDR2 SVGIG (reference sequence). The CDR3 nucleotides are TGTGCCTCCGACGGGACTAGCGGCTACAATGAGCAGTTCTTC. Its protein product is CASDGTSGYNEQFF.

The J gene is TRBJ1-2, the V gene TRBV28; D gene unclear. The CDR3 runs to 13 residues. Trimming took 6 bases from V and 0 from J, leaving 8 bases between them. Germline CDR1 is MDHEN and CDR2 is SYDVKM. Here the CDR3 reads CASRFTPNYGYTF. The CDR3 bases are TGTGCCAGCAGATTCACACCTAACTATGGCTACACCTTC.

The CDR3 reads CASSPNRGEQFF. The CDR3 bases are TGTGCCAGCAGCCCAAACAGGGGAGAGCAGTTCTTC. This chain links TRBV14 with TRBJ2-1; 7 nucleotides match TRBD1. The CDR3 spans 12 residues. Germline V gene data show CDR1 as SGHDN and CDR2 as FVKESK. The J segment lost 10 bases and the V segment lost 4 bases, leaving 4 bases of the junction unmatched.

This chain uses TRBV11-3 with TRBJ2-3, with a weak D call TRBD2 (6 bases). This CDR3 spans 13 amino acids. Germline V gene lookup returns CDR1 SGHNT and CDR2 YENEEA. Trimming removed 5 bases at V and 8 bases at J, with 14 bases between. The CDR3 loop is CASSGRQGGTQYF. The CDR3 bases are TGTGCCAGCAGCGGACGGCAGGGAGGTACGCAGTATTTT.